A selection of T cell receptor beta chains follows, all from one sample in a study of graft-versus-host responses after intestinal transplantation. Using immunoSEQ multiplex PCR, the repertoire was profiled, and TCRdb retains in-frame clones only, with some absent. The sample comprises 99,000 or so clones, 80% to 95% of which are singletons, and approximately 0.07% rests with the top ten. For these receptors, no antigen is known. The source material was unstimulated CD8+ T cells sorted from spleen or lymph node cells, sampled before transplant. These TCRs come from a human donor who was the organ donor for an intestinal transplant. The conserved cysteine and the conserved F or W are not part of the CDR3 here. The order of the fields is V gene, J gene, CDR3 protein.

V: TRBV29-1; J: TRBJ2-7; CDR3: SVVSGQGYNEQY
V: TRBV5-1; J: TRBJ2-3; CDR3: ASSIGTSGGDTQY
V: TRBV7-9; J: -; CDR3: ASSLVVGGGEQY
V: TRBV19; J: -; CDR3: ASSITGGSYEQY
V: TRBV7-8; J: TRBJ1-5; CDR3: ASSFRQGLTNQPQH
V: TRBV6-1; J: TRBJ2-3; CDR3: ASSPGTALTDTQY
V: TRBV6-6; J: TRBJ1-2; CDR3: ASSFSGGDYGYT
V: TRBV16; J: TRBJ2-7; CDR3: ASTHERESYEQY
V: TRBV19; J: TRBJ2-2; CDR3: ASLAGGTGELF
V: TRBV19; J: TRBJ1-2; CDR3: ASSIVGHPDGYT
V: TRBV6-5; J: TRBJ1-2; CDR3: ASSYSKQHGYT
V: TRBV2; J: TRBJ1-1; CDR3: ASREKAGQPNTEAF
V: TRBV11-3; J: TRBJ1-1; CDR3: ASGYPTGMNTEAF
V: TRBV4-2; J: TRBJ2-5; CDR3: ASSQRGETQY
V: TRBV2; J: TRBJ2-7; CDR3: ATRVEEQY
V: TRBV7-9; J: TRBJ1-2; CDR3: ASRLRHDYGYT
V: TRBV7-9; J: TRBJ1-1; CDR3: ASSLLSRRSNAEAF
V: TRBV6-5; J: TRBJ2-2; CDR3: ASSYRETGELF
V: TRBV27; J: TRBJ2-2; CDR3: ATLSGRLGTGELF
V: TRBV13; J: TRBJ1-3; CDR3: ASSLEQYSGNTIY
V: TRBV27; J: TRBJ2-7; CDR3: ASTSSGTGEQY
V: TRBV16; J: TRBJ2-5; CDR3: ASSQSGRREQY
V: TRBV7-7; J: TRBJ2-4; CDR3: ASSLEGAEIGLLGAKNIQY
V: TRBV9; J: TRBJ2-2; CDR3: ASSVKHYNTGELF
V: TRBV6-6; J: TRBJ1-1; CDR3: ASRPDRGWTEAF
V: TRBV11-2; J: TRBJ2-7; CDR3: ASSLRGTREDYEQY
V: TRBV2; J: TRBJ2-7; CDR3: ASSDPTGLAGVNYEQY
V: TRBV19; J: TRBJ2-7; CDR3: ATASEPTLNYEQY
V: TRBV6-1; J: TRBJ1-6; CDR3: ASSEQGYNSPLH
V: TRBV4-2; J: TRBJ1-3; CDR3: ASSQESTGFSGNTIY
V: TRBV6-1; J: TRBJ1-5; CDR3: ASSEKFRSGLYQPQH
V: TRBV7-9; J: TRBJ1-2; CDR3: ASSLEGPGELLFYGYT
V: TRBV15; J: TRBJ2-7; CDR3: ATSRGTGAYEQY
V: TRBV7-9; J: TRBJ1-2; CDR3: ASSLQVYGYT
V: TRBV5-6; J: TRBJ2-1; CDR3: ASSFFDLYLFYEQF
V: TRBV2; J: TRBJ2-3; CDR3: ASSEADGLAGATDTQY
V: TRBV29-1; J: TRBJ1-2; CDR3: SVEDSASGGYT
V: TRBV5-1; J: TRBJ1-1; CDR3: ASSLTGEAF
V: TRBV30; J: TRBJ2-1; CDR3: AWSGVSDLAGHTYNEQF
V: TRBV27; J: TRBJ2-1; CDR3: ASSLKMLVWGTGVSYNEQF
V: TRBV28; J: TRBJ1-1; CDR3: ATYEVGNTEAF
V: TRBV4-1; J: TRBJ2-3; CDR3: ASSQVQGTDTQY
V: TRBV19; J: TRBJ2-7; CDR3: ASSTSGGDAYEQY
V: TRBV2; J: TRBJ2-7; CDR3: AIGTGERVGGFYEQY
V: TRBV28; J: TRBJ2-3; CDR3: ASSLWDITRDYLTDTQY
V: TRBV5-6; J: TRBJ1-2; CDR3: ASSLGTATPYYGYT
V: TRBV27; J: TRBJ2-7; CDR3: ASRGLTSGRETYEQY
V: TRBV5-5; J: TRBJ2-7; CDR3: ASSLEMTGFLSYEQY
V: TRBV5-1; J: TRBJ2-6; CDR3: ASSYPFGRSGANVLT
V: TRBV13; J: TRBJ2-7; CDR3: ASSLAPGSSGRAYEQY
V: TRBV9; J: TRBJ2-3; CDR3: ASSAGGRGFTDTQY
V: TRBV11-3; J: TRBJ2-7; CDR3: ASRVSYDYEQY
V: TRBV27; J: TRBJ1-4; CDR3: ASSLTGAELF
V: TRBV29-1; J: TRBJ2-7; CDR3: SVVFRTSGSYEQY
V: TRBV10-3; J: TRBJ2-1; CDR3: AISGTSGSNEQF
V: TRBV21-1; J: TRBJ2-5; CDR3: ASKRTPGRGGETQY
V: TRBV10-2; J: TRBJ1-2; CDR3: ASSSGSGYGYT
V: TRBV6-1; J: TRBJ2-7; CDR3: ASSDSRQY
V: TRBV15; J: TRBJ1-2; CDR3: ATSRTFGQGNYGYT